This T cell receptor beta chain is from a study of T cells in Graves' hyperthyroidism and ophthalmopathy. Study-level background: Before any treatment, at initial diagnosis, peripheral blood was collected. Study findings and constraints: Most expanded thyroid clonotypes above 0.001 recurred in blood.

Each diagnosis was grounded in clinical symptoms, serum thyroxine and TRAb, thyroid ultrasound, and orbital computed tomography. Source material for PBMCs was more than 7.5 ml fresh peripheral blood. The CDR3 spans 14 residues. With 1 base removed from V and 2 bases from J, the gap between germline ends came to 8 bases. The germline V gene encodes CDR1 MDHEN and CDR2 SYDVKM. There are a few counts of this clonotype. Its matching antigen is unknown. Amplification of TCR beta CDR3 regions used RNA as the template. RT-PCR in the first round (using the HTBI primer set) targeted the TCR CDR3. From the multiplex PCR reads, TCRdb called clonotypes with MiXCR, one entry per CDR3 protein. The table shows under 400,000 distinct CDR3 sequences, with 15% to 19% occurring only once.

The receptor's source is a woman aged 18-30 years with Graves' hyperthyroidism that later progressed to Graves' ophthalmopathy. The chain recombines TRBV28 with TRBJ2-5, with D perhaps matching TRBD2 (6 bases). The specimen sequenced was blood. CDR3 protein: CASSLLDYQETQYF. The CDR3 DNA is TGTGCCAGCAGTTTATTGGACTATCAAGAGACCCAGTACTTC.